The entry below gives a single T cell receptor (beta chain) sequence along with its context. This entry comes from a study of human T cells and chemical hapten exposure. Time point indicated: patch test 1, 2 weeks after DPC sensitization. The treatment: therapeutic diphenylcyclopropenone sensitization with weekly scalp DPC. The study extracted total RNA from unfractionated whole blood. One entry per CDR3 protein results from TCRdb running MiXCR on the RACE reads. The sample yields about 34,000 distinct CDR3 sequences, around 6.4% seen once. V lost 4 bases, J lost 2 bases, and 16 bases lay in between. The CDR3 is 15 amino acids. Germline CDR1 reads GTSNPN; CDR2 reads SVGIG (reference sequence).

The sample here was whole blood, taken in connection with sensitization to the hapten diphenylcyclopropenone (DPC). This sequence joins TRBV30 and TRBJ2-3; possible D gene TRBD2, 6 bases. The clonotype was recovered from a woman aged 25 to 45 with alopecia areata. Some clones in this sample may be carry-over from other donors' samples. Written as DNA, the CDR3 is TGTGCCTGGACCGTTCAGGGACTTTCCACAGATACGCAGTATTTT. It specifies CAWTVQGLSTDTQYF.